Listed below are T cell receptor beta chains from one sample, sequenced in a study of cytomegalovirus exposure and HLA in healthy donors. Data came from immunoSEQ multiplex PCR; TCRdb stores just in-frame clones and leaves some out. The sample includes about 120,000 clones, approximately 80% of them seen just once. The sample taken for sequencing was PBMCs. These receptors came from a man aged 40-49 years in good health and CMV-seropositive. The CDR3 runs from the conserved cysteine through the conserved F or W. The D gene is left open where the match is weak.

d_call j_call v_call cdr3_aa cdr3_nt
- TRBJ1-6 TRBV14 CASSQAQGRNSPLHF TGTGCCAGCAGCCAAGCCCAGGGTCGAAATTCACCCCTCCACTTT
TRBD1 TRBJ2-7 TRBV5-1 CASSLPGTATNYEQYF TGCGCCAGCAGCCTACCCGGGACAGCAACTAACTACGAGCAGTACTTC
- TRBJ2-7 TRBV7-2 CASSPVGRDEQYF TGTGCCAGCAGCCCAGTTGGGCGGGACGAGCAGTACTTC
TRBD2 TRBJ2-2 TRBV9 CASSQTPSGATGELFF TGTGCCAGCAGCCAAACCCCTAGCGGGGCCACCGGGGAGCTGTTTTTT
- TRBJ1-5 TRBV6-5 CASSDRNGDNKHF TGTGCCAGCAGTGATAGAAATGGGGACAATAAGCATTTT
TRBD2 TRBJ2-2 TRBV4-3 CASSQPGTSGGRNTGELFF TGCGCCAGCAGCCAACCTGGGACTAGCGGGGGAAGGAACACCGGGGAGCTGTTTTTT
- TRBJ2-1 TRBV7-2 CASSFFGGTYNEQFF TGTGCCAGCAGCTTTTTTGGGGGGACTTACAATGAGCAGTTCTTC
- TRBJ1-1 TRBV9 CASSLSSGTPNTEAFF TGTGCCAGCAGCCTCTCATCCGGGACACCGAACACTGAAGCTTTCTTT
- TRBJ1-4 TRBV18 CASSPRQATNEKLFF TGTGCCAGCTCTCCCCGACAGGCAACTAATGAAAAACTGTTTTTT
- TRBJ2-1 TRBV7-8 CASSLAVGGQLNEQFF TGTGCCAGCAGCTTAGCTGTGGGGGGGCAACTTAATGAGCAGTTCTTC
TRBD2 TRBJ2-1 TRBV30 CAWSSNAGDNEQFF TGTGCCTGGAGTTCAAATGCGGGGGACAATGAGCAGTTCTTC
- TRBJ2-7 TRBV9 CASSVEAQRSEQYF TGTGCCAGCAGCGTAGAGGCGCAGCGGAGCGAGCAGTACTTC
TRBD1 TRBJ1-5 TRBV15 CATSQDRVSNQPQHF TGTGCCACCAGCCAAGACAGGGTTAGCAATCAGCCCCAGCATTTT